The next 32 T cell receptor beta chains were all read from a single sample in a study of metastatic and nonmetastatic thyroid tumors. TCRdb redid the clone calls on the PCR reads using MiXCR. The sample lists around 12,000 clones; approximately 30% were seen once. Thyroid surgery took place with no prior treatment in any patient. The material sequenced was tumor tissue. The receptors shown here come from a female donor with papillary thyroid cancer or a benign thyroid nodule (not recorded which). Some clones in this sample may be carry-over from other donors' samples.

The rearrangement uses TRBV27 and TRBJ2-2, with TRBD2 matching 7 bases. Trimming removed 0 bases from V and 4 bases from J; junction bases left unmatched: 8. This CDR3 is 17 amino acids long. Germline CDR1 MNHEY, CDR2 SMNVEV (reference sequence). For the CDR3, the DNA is TGTGCCAGCAGTTTATCGTCAAGCGGGGTGGGCACCGGGGAGCTGTTTTTT. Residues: CASSLSSSGVGTGELFF.

The CDR3, as DNA: TGTGCCAGCAGCCAAGAACTCGGGACGGGAAATGAAAAACTGTTTTTT. Translation: CASSQELGTGNEKLFF. The gene calls are TRBV4-2 and TRBJ1-4, with TRBD1 as a possible D gene (5 bases). The CDR3 is 16 amino acids. The ends were cut back, 0 bases at V and 5 bases at J, with 13 bases in the middle. Germline V gives CDR1 LGHNA, CDR2 YNFKEQ.

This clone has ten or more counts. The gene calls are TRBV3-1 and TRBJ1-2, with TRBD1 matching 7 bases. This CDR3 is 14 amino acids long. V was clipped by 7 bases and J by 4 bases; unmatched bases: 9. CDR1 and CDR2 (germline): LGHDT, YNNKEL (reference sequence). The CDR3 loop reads CASKRDSSPYGYTF. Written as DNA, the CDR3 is TGTGCCAGCAAACGGGACAGTTCCCCCTATGGCTACACCTTC.

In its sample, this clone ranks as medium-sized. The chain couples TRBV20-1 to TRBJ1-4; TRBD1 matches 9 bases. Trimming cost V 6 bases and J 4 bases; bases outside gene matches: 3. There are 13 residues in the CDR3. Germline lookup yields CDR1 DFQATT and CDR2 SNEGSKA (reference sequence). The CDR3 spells CSAVGQGNEKLFF. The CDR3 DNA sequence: TGCAGTGCGGTGGGACAGGGTAATGAAAAACTGTTTTTT.

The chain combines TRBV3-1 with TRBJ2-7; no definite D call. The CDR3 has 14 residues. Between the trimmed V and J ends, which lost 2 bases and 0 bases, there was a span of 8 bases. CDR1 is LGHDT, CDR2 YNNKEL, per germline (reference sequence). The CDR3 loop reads CASSQMGNSYEQYF. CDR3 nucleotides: TGTGCCAGCAGCCAAATGGGCAACTCCTACGAGCAGTACTTC.

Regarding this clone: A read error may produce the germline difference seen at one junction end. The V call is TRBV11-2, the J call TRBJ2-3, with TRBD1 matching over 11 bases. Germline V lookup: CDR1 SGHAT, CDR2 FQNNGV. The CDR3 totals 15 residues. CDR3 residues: CASSLGQGATDTQYF. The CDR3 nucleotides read TGTGCCAGCAGTTTAGGACAGGGGGCAACAGATACGCAGTATTTT.

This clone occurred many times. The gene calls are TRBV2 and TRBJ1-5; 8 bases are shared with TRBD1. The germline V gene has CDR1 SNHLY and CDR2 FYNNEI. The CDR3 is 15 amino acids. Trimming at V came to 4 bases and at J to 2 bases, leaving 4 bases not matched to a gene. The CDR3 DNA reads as TGTGCCAGCAGTGGAGACAGGGGCGGCAATCAGCCCCAGCATTTT. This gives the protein CASSGDRGGNQPQHF. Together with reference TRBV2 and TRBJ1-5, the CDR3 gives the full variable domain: EPEVTQTPSHQVTQMGQEVILRCVPISNHLYFYWYRQILGQKVEFLVSFYNNEISEKSEIFDDQFSVERPDGSNFTLKIRSTKLEDSAMYFCASSGDRGGNQPQHFGDGTRLSIL.

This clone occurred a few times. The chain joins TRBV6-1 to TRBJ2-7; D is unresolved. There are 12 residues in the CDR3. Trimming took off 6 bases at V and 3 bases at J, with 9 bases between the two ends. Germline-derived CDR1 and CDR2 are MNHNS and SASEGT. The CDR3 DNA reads TGTGCCAGCAGCGACGACCGCTACGAGCAGTACTTC. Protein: CASSDDRYEQYF.

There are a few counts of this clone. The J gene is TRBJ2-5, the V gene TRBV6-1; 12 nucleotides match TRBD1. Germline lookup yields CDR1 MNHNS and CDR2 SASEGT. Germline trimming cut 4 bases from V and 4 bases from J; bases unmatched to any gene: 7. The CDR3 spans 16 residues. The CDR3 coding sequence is TGTGCCAGCAGTGTTGGATCGGGACAGGGGGCAGAGACCCAGTACTTC. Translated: CASSVGSGQGAETQYF.

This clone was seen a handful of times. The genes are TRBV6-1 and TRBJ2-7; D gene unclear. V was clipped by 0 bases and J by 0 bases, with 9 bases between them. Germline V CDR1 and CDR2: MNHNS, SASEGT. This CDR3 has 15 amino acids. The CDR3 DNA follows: TGTGCCAGCAGTGAAGCGGCAGCTGACTCCTACGAGCAGTACTTC. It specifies CASSEAAADSYEQYF.

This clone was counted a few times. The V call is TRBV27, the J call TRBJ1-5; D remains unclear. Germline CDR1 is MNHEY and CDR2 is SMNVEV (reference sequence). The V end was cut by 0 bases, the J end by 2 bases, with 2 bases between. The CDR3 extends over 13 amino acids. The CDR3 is CASSLSGNQPQHF. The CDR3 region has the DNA TGTGCCAGCAGTTTATCAGGCAATCAGCCCCAGCATTTT.

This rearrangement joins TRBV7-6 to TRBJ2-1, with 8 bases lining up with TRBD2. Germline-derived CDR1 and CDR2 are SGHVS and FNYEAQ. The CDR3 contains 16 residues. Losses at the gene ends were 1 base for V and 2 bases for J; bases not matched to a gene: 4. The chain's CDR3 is CASSLEAGGTYNEQFF. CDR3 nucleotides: TGTGCCAGCAGCTTAGAGGCGGGAGGCACCTACAATGAGCAGTTCTTC.

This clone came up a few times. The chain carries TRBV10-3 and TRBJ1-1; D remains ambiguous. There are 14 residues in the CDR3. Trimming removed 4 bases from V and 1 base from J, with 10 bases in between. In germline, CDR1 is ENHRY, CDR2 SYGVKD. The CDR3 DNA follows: TGTGCCATCAGTGGGACGAGGAGGAACACTGAAGCTTTCTTT. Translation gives CAISGTRRNTEAFF.

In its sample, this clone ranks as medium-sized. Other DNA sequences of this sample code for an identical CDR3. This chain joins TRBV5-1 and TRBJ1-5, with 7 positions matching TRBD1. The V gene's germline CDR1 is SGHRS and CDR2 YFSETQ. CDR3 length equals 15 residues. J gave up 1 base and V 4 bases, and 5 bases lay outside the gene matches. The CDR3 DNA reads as TGCGCCAGCAGCCCGCAGGGGGGCAGCAATCAGCCCCAGCATTTT. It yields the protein CASSPQGGSNQPQHF.

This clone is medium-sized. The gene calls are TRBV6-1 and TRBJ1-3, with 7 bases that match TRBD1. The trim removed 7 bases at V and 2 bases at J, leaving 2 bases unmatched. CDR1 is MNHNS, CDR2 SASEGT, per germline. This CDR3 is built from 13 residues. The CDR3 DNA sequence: TGTGCCAGCACAGACAGGGCTGGAAACACCATATATTTT. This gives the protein CASTDRAGNTIYF.

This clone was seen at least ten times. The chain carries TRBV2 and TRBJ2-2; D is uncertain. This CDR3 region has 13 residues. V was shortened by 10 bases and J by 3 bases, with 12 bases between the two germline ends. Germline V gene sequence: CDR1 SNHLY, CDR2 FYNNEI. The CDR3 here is CATSFGDTGELFF. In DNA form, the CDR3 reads TGTGCCACCTCCTTTGGTGACACCGGGGAGCTGTTTTTT.

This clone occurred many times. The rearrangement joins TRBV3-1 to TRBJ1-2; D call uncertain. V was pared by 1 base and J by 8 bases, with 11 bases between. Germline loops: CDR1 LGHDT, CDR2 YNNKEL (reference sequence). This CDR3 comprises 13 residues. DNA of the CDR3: TGTGCCAGCAGCCAAGCCGGAACGGAGGGCTACACCTTC. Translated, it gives CASSQAGTEGYTF. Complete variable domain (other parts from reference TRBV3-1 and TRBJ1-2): DTAVSQTPKYLVTQMGNDKSIKCEQNLGHDTMYWYKQDSKKFLKIMFSYNNKELIINETVPNRFSPKSPDKAHLNLHINSLELGDSAVYFCASSQAGTEGYTFGSGTRLTVV.

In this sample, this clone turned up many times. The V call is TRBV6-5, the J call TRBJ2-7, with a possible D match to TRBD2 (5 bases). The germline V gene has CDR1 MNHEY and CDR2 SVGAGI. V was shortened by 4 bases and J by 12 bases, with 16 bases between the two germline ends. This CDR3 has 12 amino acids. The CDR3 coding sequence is TGTGCCAGCAGTTTCCTCGAGGGTCATTGGTACTTC. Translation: CASSFLEGHWYF.

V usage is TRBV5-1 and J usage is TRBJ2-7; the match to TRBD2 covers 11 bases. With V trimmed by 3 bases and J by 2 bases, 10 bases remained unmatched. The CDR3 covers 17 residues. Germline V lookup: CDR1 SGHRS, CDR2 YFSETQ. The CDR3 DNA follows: TGCGCCAGCAGCTCAATAGCGGGAGGGGGCAGGCCCTACGAGCAGTACTTC. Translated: CASSSIAGGGRPYEQYF.

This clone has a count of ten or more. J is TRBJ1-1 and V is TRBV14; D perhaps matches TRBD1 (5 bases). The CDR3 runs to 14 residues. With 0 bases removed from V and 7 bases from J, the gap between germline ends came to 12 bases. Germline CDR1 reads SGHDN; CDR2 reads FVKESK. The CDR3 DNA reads TGTGCCAGCAGCCAAGAACGCCAGGGTGGTGAAGCTTTCTTT. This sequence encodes CASSQERQGGEAFF.

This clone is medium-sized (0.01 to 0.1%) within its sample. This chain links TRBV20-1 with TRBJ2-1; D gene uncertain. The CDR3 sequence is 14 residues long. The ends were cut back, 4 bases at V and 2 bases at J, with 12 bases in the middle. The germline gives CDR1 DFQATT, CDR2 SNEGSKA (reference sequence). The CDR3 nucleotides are TGCAGTGCTACCCCGCCTACAGCCTACAATGAGCAGTTCTTC. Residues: CSATPPTAYNEQFF.

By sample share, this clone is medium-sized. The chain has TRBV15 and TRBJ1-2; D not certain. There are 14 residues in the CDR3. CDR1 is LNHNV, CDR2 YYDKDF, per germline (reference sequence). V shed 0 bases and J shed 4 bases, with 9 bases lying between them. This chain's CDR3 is CATSRDGNSYGYTF. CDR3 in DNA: TGTGCCACCAGCAGAGATGGGAACAGCTATGGCTACACCTTC.

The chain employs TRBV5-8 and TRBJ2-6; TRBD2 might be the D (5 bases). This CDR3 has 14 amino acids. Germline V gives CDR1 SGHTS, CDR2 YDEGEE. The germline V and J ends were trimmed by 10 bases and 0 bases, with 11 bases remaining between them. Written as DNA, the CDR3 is TGTGCCTCCTGGGCGGGCTCTGGGGCCAACGTCCTGACTTTC. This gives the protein CASWAGSGANVLTF.

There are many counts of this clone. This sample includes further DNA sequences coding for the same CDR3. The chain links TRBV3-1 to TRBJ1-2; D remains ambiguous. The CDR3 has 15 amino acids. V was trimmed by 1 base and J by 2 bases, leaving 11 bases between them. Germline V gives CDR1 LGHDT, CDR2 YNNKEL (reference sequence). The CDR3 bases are TGTGCCAGCAGCCAAGGAAGGCGGATAAACTATGGCTACACCTTC. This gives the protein CASSQGRRINYGYTF.

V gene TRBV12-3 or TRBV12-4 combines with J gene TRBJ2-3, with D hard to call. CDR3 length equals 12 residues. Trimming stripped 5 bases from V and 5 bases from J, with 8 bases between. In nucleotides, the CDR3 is TGTGCCAGCAGTCGGTGCGGAGATACGCAGTATTTT. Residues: CASSRCGDTQYF.

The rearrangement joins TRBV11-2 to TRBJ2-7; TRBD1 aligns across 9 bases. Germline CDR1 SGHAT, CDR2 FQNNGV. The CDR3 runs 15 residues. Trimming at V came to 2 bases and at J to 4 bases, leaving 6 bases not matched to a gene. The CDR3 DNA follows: TGTGCCAGCAGCTTACGCCGGGACAGGGTTTACGAGCAGTACTTC. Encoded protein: CASSLRRDRVYEQYF.

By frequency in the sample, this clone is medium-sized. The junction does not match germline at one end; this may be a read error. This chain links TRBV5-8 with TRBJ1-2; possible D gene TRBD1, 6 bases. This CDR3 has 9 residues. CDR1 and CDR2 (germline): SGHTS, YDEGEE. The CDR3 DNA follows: TGTGCCAGCAGCTTGTGGACAGCCTTC. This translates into CASSLWTAF.

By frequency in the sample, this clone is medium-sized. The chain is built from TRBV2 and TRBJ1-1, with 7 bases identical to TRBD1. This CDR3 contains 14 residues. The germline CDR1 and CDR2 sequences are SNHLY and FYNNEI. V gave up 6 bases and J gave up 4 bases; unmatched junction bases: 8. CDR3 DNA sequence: TGTGCCAGCAGCAACAGGGGCGGGATCACTGAAGCTTTCTTT. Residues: CASSNRGGITEAFF.

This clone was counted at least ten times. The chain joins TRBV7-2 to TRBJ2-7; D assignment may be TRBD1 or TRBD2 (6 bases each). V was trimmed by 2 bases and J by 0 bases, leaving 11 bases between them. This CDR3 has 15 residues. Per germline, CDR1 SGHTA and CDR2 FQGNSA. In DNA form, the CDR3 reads TGTGCCAGCAGCTTACGAGGGGGACTCTCCTACGAGCAGTACTTC. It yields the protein CASSLRGGLSYEQYF.

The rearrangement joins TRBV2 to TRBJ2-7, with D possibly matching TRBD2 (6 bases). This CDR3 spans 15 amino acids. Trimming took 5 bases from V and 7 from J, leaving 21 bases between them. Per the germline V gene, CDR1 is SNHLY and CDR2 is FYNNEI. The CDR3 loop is CASSRDCLVIHEQYV. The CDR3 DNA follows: TGTGCCAGCAGTCGGGACTGCCTAGTGATCCATGAGCAGTACGTC.

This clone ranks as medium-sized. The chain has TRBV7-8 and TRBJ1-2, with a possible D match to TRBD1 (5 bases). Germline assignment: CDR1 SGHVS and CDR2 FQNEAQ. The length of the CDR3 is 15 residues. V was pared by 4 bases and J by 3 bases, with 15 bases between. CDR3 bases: TGTGCCAGCAGCTCTCCAGGGTTCGGGTACTATGGCTACACCTTC. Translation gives CASSSPGFGYYGYTF.

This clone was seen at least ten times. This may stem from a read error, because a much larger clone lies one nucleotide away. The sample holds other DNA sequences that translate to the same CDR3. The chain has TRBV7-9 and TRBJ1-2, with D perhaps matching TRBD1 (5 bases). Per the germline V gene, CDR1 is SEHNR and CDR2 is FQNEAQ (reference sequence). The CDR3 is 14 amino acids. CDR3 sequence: CASSFGRVNYGYTF. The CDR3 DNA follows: TGTGCCAGCAGCTTTGGCAGGGTTAACTATGGCTACACCTTT.